Detailed here is one TCR beta chain. Its antigen is not identified. 60 Vbeta and 13 Jbeta primers were used in PCR. In the authors' workflow: In a later analysis, 75 million to 95 million unique TCR beta chains included roughly 11 million shared by two or more donors. The method was immunoSEQ multiplex PCR; TCRdb's version includes in-frame clones alone and lacks a portion of them. V, J and clone size derive from that table, while D and trimming were established from the DNA sequence. The sample shows 70,000 to 90,000 clones, roughly 82% of them seen only once. The CDR3 contains 16 residues. V shed 4 bases and J 2 bases; nucleotides not matched to a gene: 4. Germline CDR1 reads SEHNR; CDR2 reads FQNEAQ (reference sequence). These data are taken from a study of cytomegalovirus exposure and HLA in healthy donors. Study-level findings and limits: Earlier findings revealed that most TCR beta V segments proved productive either about 87% or about 30% of the time.

This clonotype originated in a man aged 70 or older in good health and CMV-seropositive. The V and J genes are TRBV7-9 and TRBJ2-2; 10 bases fit TRBD2. The source material was PBMCs. The DNA of the CDR3 is TGTGCCAGCAGCTCAACTAGCGGGGAAAACACCGGGGAGCTGTTTTTT. Residues: CASSSTSGENTGELFF.